This T cell receptor beta chain was recovered during a study of blood T cells in healthy people across ages (dated by TCRdb to 2014 to 2015). As for the study more broadly: In model experiments, template switching captured about one uniquely barcoded TCR beta cDNA molecule for every two T cells. To avoid experimental bias, donors of different ages were randomly spread across the sequencing lanes. Four age groups were formed from the donors: young (average roughly 16 years), middle-aged (around 39), aged (about 62) and long-lived (about 75). Using deep sequencing normalized with unique cDNA molecular identifiers, the study measured how TCR beta repertoire diversity changes with age. Using the same blood draw, the study looked at two additional independent replicas of 1 million unique cDNA reads for two donors, one aged 18 to 30 and the other aged 80 or older. Findings and caveats that apply to the study as a whole: Estimates of total diversity from one million sequenced T cells were regarded as lower bounds and underestimates. As age increased, observed TCR beta diversity per million T cells dropped in a roughly linear way, and a significant reduction was already evident by age 40. Compared with the aged group, the long-lived group had more naive CD4+ T cells, fewer expanded clones and increased TCR diversity, suggesting age selection. Conclusive comparison of naive and antigen-experienced compartments was prevented by the profiling of bulk unsorted PBMCs. Because donor CMV infection status was unknown, age-related changes in expanded clonotypes were potentially confounded. A strong correlation was found between observed TCR beta diversity and the percentage of naive T cells measured by flow cytometry.

The CDR3, cysteine through phenylalanine, is 13 amino acids long. The retained sequence is limited to the CDR3, 39 bases, with the frame set at the first base. Trimming takes 5 bases from V and 7 bases from J, and the germline ends sit 14 bases apart. CDR1 and CDR2 are drawn from the germline V gene: SGHTA, FQGNSA. Concerning this clonotype itself: Its antigen has not been determined. No base qualities exist here, and no much larger clone lies one base off it.

The roughly 39 donors, aged about 6 to 95 years, were systemically healthy Caucasian individuals from Russia. Each donor gave roughly 9.5 milliliters of peripheral blood, collected into EDTA-treated Vacutainer tubes. PBMCs were isolated by Ficoll-Paque density-gradient centrifugation, with at least 6 million obtained per sample. Trizol reagent was used to extract total RNA from PBMCs, with at least 5.5 micrograms per sample. For every donor, an aliquot of PBMCs went through flow cytometry to measure the percentages of naive CD45RAhigh/CD27high T cells. Receptor libraries were prepared by 5' RACE. The run used an Illumina HiSeq 2500. The second PCR ran for roughly 7 to 11 cycles and used a J-beta primer mix along with a sample-barcoded 5' primer. A template-switch 5' adaptor carrying 12 random nucleotides introduced a unique molecular identifier onto each TCR beta cDNA molecule. Each sample yielded at least 2.5 million CDR3-containing paired-end reads. First-strand cDNA synthesis was performed from all RNA using the Mint cDNA synthesis kit, with priming by a TRBC-specific oligonucleotide. Following uracil-DNA glycosylase treatment, a first 18-cycle PCR with universal primers M1SS and BC2_uni_R was performed on all cDNA. In the original analysis: Normalization of each sample was performed by random selection of 1 million high-quality reads, each carrying a distinct molecular identifier. Instead of being binned into consensus sequences, reads with shared molecular identifiers were discarded. MiTCR, run with a Q25 quality threshold and the strictest error-elimination algorithm, handled CDR3 identification, clonotype clustering and error correction. A nonparametric unseen species model with Euler transformation was used to estimate lower-bound total TCR beta diversity. Through fastp at Q25 and MiXCR, TCRdb rebuilt clones from the public reads, retaining in-frame beta chains. Every CDR3 protein is listed once, alongside the most common genes and DNA of its rows. The V and J calls, along with clone size, are taken from TCRdb and not from the paper's own processing. This sample has about a million distinct CDR3 sequences in its table, and about two fifths of those were observed once. 10% to 15% of the sample lies in the top ten.

The sequencing sample was made of blood. The sequence came from a man between 18 and 29 years old in good health. Recombination linked TRBV7-2 to TRBJ1-2, with a tentative D gene TRBD1 over 5 matching bases. The CDR3 region reads CASSLHQGGGYTF. The nucleotides read TGTGCCAGCAGCCTACACCAGGGCGGTGGCTACACCTTC.